Shown below are 3 T cell receptor beta chains from a single sample sequenced in a study of T cells expressing NK-cell markers. TCRdb re-called the 5' RACE reads, yielding one record per CDR3 amino acid sequence without DNA. The data include about 460,000 distinct CDR3 sequences; the top ten clones carry over 1.1%. The sample comprised blood T cells: a sorted CD56 or NKG2C T cell subset, CD4+ or CD8+ T cells, or bulk PBMC T cells (not recorded which). These receptors came from a woman aged 45-59 years in good health.

This chain joins TRBV12-3 or TRBV12-4 and TRBJ2-2. CDR3 length equals 13 residues. The CDR3 sequence is CASSLGYTGELFF.

V is TRBV15 and J is TRBJ2-1. The CDR3 runs to 13 residues. CDR1 is LNHNV, CDR2 YYDKDF, per germline (reference sequence). This CDR3 reads CATSPLTSAFQFF.

V gene TRBV12-3 or TRBV12-4 combines with J gene TRBJ2-2. CDR3 length: 16 amino acids. The CDR3 reads CASSLRFTPNTGELFF.